The 20 T cell receptor beta chains reported below all come from one sample, sequenced in a study of graft-versus-host responses after intestinal transplantation. With roughly 200,000 irradiated, violet-dye-labeled stimulator cells, roughly 200,000 CFSE-labeled responder cells were plated. Profiled with immunoSEQ multiplex PCR; TCRdb holds only in-frame clones, not every one. The sample yields about 21,000 clones, 33% seen once. This material consisted of alloreactive CD8+ T cells from a mixed lymphocyte reaction culture, taken before intestinal transplant. Subset reported: CFSE-low proliferating T cells sorted from approximately 6-day pre-transplant mixed lymphocyte reaction (GvH or HvG direction). Source of these receptors: a human patient who received an intestinal transplant.

By frequency in the sample, this clone is medium-sized. The chain couples TRBV6-1 to TRBJ1-1; 7 bases agree with TRBD1. V shed 6 bases and J 2 bases; nucleotides not matched to a gene: 3. The CDR3 length is 13 residues. Germline assignment: CDR1 MNHNS and CDR2 SASEGT. CDR3 sequence: CASRTGINTEAFF. The DNA for the CDR3 is TGTGCCAGCAGGACAGGGATTAACACTGAAGCTTTCTTT.

The chain links TRBV9 to TRBJ1-2, with a weak D call TRBD1 (6 bases). The CDR3 runs to 15 residues. Germline assignment: CDR1 SGDLS and CDR2 YYNGEE. Trimming pared 0 bases from V and 4 bases from J, leaving 13 bases between. CDR3 in DNA: TGTGCCAGCAGCGTAGCTCTACAGGGAGGCTATGGCTACACCTTC. Translated, it gives CASSVALQGGYGYTF.

The chain carries TRBV7-6 and TRBJ2-1, with 7 bases lining up with TRBD2. The CDR3 extends over 13 amino acids. Germline values: CDR1 SGHVS, CDR2 FNYEAQ. The CDR3 reads CASGSGLNNEQFF. The DNA of the CDR3 is TGTGCTAGCGGGTCAGGACTTAACAATGAGCAGTTCTTC.

The rearrangement links TRBV29-1 to TRBJ2-5; a possible D gene is TRBD1 (6 bases). Gene TRBJ2-7 matches the end of the DNA better, so the J call may be wrong. CDR3 length equals 15 residues. Germline assignment: CDR1 SQVTM and CDR2 ANQGSEA. CDR3 DNA: TGCAGCGTTGAAGGATCAGGGGTACGGCCCTACGAGCAGTACTTC. Encoded protein: CSVEGSGVRPYEQYF.

A remark on this clone: The same CDR3 arises from other DNA sequences in this sample as well. The rearrangement uses TRBV27 and TRBJ2-7, with TRBD1 identical over 9 bases. The CDR3 spans 13 residues. J was trimmed by 4 bases and V by 3 bases; bases with no gene match: 1. Per germline, CDR1 MNHEY and CDR2 SMNVEV (reference sequence). CDR3 protein: CASSLTGGYEQYF. The CDR3 nucleotides read TGTGCCAGCAGTTTGACAGGGGGTTACGAGCAGTACTTC.

The sample holds a few counts of this clone. The chain couples TRBV15 to TRBJ2-5; TRBD1 aligns across 11 bases. The better agreement between TRBJ2-7 and the DNA end casts doubt on the J call. From germline, CDR1 is LNHNV and CDR2 YYDKDF (reference sequence). The CDR3 is 16 amino acids. In DNA form, the CDR3 reads TGTGCCACCAGCAGAGGAAGGGACAGGGGGTATTACGAGCAGTACTTC. Translating gives CATSRGRDRGYYEQYF.

On this clone itself: A much larger clonotype is one base distant, so this may be a read error. The chain links TRBV4-3 to TRBJ2-3; possibly TRBD1 for D (6 bases). CDR1 and CDR2 (germline): LGHNA, YSLEER. The CDR3 spans 15 residues. The V and J ends lost 1 base and 6 bases respectively, with 14 bases between them. In nucleotides, the CDR3 is TGCGCCAGCAGCCAAGGAGTACAGGGAAAGGATACGCAGTATTTT. Protein sequence: CASSQGVQGKDTQYF.

This clone has more than one count but fewer than ten. The chain carries TRBV4-3 and TRBJ2-5; no definite D call. Germline CDR1 LGHNA, CDR2 YSLEER. With 0 bases removed from V and 5 bases from J, the gap between germline ends came to 10 bases. CDR3 size: 14 residues. CDR3 bases: TGCGCCAGCAGCCAAGACCCACATGCGGAGACCCAGTACTTC. It codes for CASSQDPHAETQYF.

This clone showed up just a few times. The rearrangement links TRBV4-3 to TRBJ2-7; D is perhaps TRBD2 (6 bases). This CDR3 is 16 amino acids long. CDR1 is LGHNA, CDR2 YSLEER, per germline. Trimming stripped 1 base from V and 2 bases from J, with 15 bases between. The CDR3 protein is CASSQVVSSEAYEQYF. CDR3 coding DNA: TGCGCCAGCAGCCAAGTTGTTTCTAGCGAAGCCTACGAGCAGTACTTC.

This clone was seen once. The chain couples TRBV15 to TRBJ2-7; 7 bases map to TRBD2. V lost 2 bases to trimming and J lost 10 bases; unmatched junction nucleotides: 8. CDR1 is LNHNV, CDR2 YYDKDF, per germline (reference sequence). This CDR3 has 13 amino acids. The CDR3 DNA follows: TGTGCCACCAGCAGACGGGAGGAGGTTCCCCAGTACTTC. Translation: CATSRREEVPQYF.

The chain uses TRBV15 and TRBJ2-4; 7 bases align to TRBD1. V trimming: 4 bases; J trimming: 6 bases; junction bases outside the gene matches: 9. This CDR3 is built from 15 residues. The V gene's germline CDR1 is LNHNV and CDR2 YYDKDF (reference sequence). The CDR3, as DNA: TGTGCCACCAGCATAAGCTCAGGGGGTCTAAACATTCAGTACTTC. Translated: CATSISSGGLNIQYF.

Only a few counts were recorded for this clone. V and J are TRBV29-1 and TRBJ2-1; D is ambiguous. This CDR3 is 11 amino acids long. The V and J ends lost 6 bases and 7 bases respectively, with 10 bases between them. The V gene's germline CDR1 is SQVTM and CDR2 ANQGSEA. CDR3: CSVPVGNEQFF. CDR3 DNA sequence: TGCAGCGTCCCGGTGGGGAATGAGCAGTTCTTC.

This clone turned up a few times. One end of the junction does not line up with germline, which may come from a read error. The V call is TRBV7-3, the J call TRBJ2-7, with D unclear. The CDR3 has 13 amino acids. CDR1 SGHTA and CDR2 FQGTGA come from the germline V gene. CDR3 bases: TGTGCCAGCAGCCAGCAGAACTCCTACGGGCAGTACTTC. Translated, it gives CASSQQNSYGQYF.

This clone rates as medium-sized (0.01 to 0.1%). As DNA, the CDR3 is TGTGCCAGCAGCGTAGATGGGGGTGAAAAACTGTTTTTT. Amino acids: CASSVDGGEKLFF. The genes are TRBV9 and TRBJ1-4; tentative D call: TRBD1 (5 bases). The V and J ends lost 0 bases and 7 bases respectively, with 7 bases between them. Germline CDR1 reads SGDLS; CDR2 reads YYNGEE. The length of the CDR3 is 13 residues.

V gene TRBV4-1 combines with J gene TRBJ2-7; 8 bases are a match to TRBD2. In germline, CDR1 is MGHRA, CDR2 YSYEKL. The CDR3 totals 15 residues. V shed 3 bases, J shed 2 bases, and the junction held 6 bases outside the gene matches. The CDR3 loop reads CASSHLAGSTYEQYF. In DNA form, the CDR3 reads TGCGCCAGCAGCCACCTAGCGGGCTCCACCTACGAGCAGTACTTC.

The J gene is TRBJ2-1, the V gene TRBV6-6; 8 nucleotides align to TRBD2. Germline V gene sequence: CDR1 MNHNY, CDR2 SVGAGI (reference sequence). V lost 2 bases, J lost 5 bases, and 5 bases stayed unmatched. This CDR3 contains 15 residues. The DNA of the CDR3 is TGTGCCAGCAGTTACGGTAGCGGGAACCACAATGAGCAGTTCTTC. Protein product: CASSYGSGNHNEQFF.

The sample holds a few counts of this clone. The chain has TRBV7-3 and TRBJ2-3, with 10 bases that match TRBD1. V lost 1 base to trimming and J lost 4 bases; unmatched junction nucleotides: 5. From germline, CDR1 is SGHTA and CDR2 FQGTGA. The CDR3 runs 16 residues. The CDR3 coding sequence is TGTGCCAGCAGCTTAATAAGCGACAGGGGGCCAGATACGCAGTATTTT. Its protein product is CASSLISDRGPDTQYF.

The V call is TRBV10-3, the J call TRBJ2-5, with a weak D call TRBD1 (6 bases). The CDR3 loop spans 19 amino acids. V was trimmed by 3 bases and J by 2 bases, leaving 25 bases between them. Per the germline V gene, CDR1 is ENHRY and CDR2 is SYGVKD. The CDR3 nucleotides read TGTGCCATCAGTGAAGGGGGAGCTTTTGAAGGGGTGCCTCAAGAGACCCAGTACTTC. Translation: CAISEGGAFEGVPQETQYF.

The chain combines TRBV7-9 with TRBJ1-2, with D unresolved. The ends were cut back, 5 bases at V and 4 bases at J, with 14 bases in the middle. The CDR3 spans 14 residues. Germline V lookup: CDR1 SEHNR, CDR2 FQNEAQ (reference sequence). CDR3 amino acids: CASSPGPFTYGYTF. The CDR3 bases are TGTGCCAGCAGCCCAGGACCGTTCACCTATGGCTACACCTTC.

The chain employs TRBV10-3 and TRBJ1-1; D might be TRBD1 (6 bases). The CDR3 extends over 18 amino acids. Germline assignment: CDR1 ENHRY and CDR2 SYGVKD. Trimming took 4 bases from V and 3 from J, leaving 24 bases between them. CDR3 in amino acids: CAISGSSGGRRGDTEAFF. The CDR3 DNA reads TGTGCCATCAGTGGCAGCAGTGGGGGTAGGAGGGGGGACACTGAAGCTTTCTTT.